What follows is one T cell receptor (beta chain) and its context. The source of the sample is a study of control samples from healthy donors and cancer patients. The CDR3 has 16 amino acids. V was trimmed by 6 bases and J by 2 bases, leaving 18 bases between them. Germline V gives CDR1 SGHAT, CDR2 FQNNGV. This table comes from immunoSEQ multiplex PCR, and its TCRdb copy is limited to in-frame clones, with some not included. This listing includes about 210,000 clones. The chain joins TRBV11-2 to TRBJ2-3; D perhaps matches TRBD2 (6 bases). The sequence was collected from a woman younger than 45 in good health. Sequenced sample: blood. The CDR3 loop is CASRPRGGTTTDTQYF. The CDR3 region has the DNA TGTGCCAGCAGGCCTCGCGGCGGGACGACCACAGATACGCAGTATTTT.